What follows describes a single T cell receptor beta chain. The antigen remains unidentified. V gave up 4 bases and J gave up 1 base; unmatched junction bases: 6. The CDR3 runs 15 residues. Germline CDR1 reads LGHNA; CDR2 reads YNFKEQ. The PCR ran on 60 Vbeta and 13 Jbeta primers. Only in-frame clones appear in the TCRdb table, and some are missing; sequencing was by immunoSEQ multiplex PCR. The repertoire table contains 200,000 to 250,000 clones. The data were obtained in a study of cytomegalovirus exposure and HLA in healthy donors. The study's findings and limits: According to the study, around 160 TCR beta chains were cytomegalovirus-associated. Testing in vitro showed three CMV-associated chains specific for CMV antigens.

The source is a girl aged 2-15 years in good health and CMV-seropositive. The rearrangement links TRBV4-2 to TRBJ2-7; 8 bases align to TRBD2. Material: PBMCs. The CDR3 sequence is CASSRWAGGSYEQYF. Here the CDR3 DNA reads TGTGCCAGCAGCCGCTGGGCGGGAGGATCCTACGAGCAGTACTTC.